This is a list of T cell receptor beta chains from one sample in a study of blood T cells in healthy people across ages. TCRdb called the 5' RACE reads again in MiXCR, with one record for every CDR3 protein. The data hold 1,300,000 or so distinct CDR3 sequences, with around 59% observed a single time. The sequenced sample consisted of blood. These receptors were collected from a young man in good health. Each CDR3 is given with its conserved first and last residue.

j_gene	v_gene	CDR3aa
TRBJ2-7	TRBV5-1	CASSSPGQLEQYF
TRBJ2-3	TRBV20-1	CSVCSGAADTQYF
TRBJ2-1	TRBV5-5	CASSWGQPTYNEQFF
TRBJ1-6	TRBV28	CASSLLRGSGSPLHF
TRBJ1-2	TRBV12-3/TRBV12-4	CASTIPGSGYTF
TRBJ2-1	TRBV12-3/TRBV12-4	CASSLPRRTGHPEQFF
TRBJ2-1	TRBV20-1	CSATGRSGVEQFF
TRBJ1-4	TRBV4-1	CASSPQYATNEKLFF
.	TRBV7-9	CASSDSGGRGTQYF
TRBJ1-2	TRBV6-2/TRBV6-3	CASSRDYGYTF
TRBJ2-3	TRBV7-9	CASSFPGGRDTDTQYF
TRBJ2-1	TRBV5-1	CASSLETASYNEQFF
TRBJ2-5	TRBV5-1	CASSQALETQYF
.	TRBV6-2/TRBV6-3	CASASLQPKGAFF
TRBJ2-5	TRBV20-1	CSARPRGTETQYF
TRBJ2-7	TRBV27	CASSARRSYEQYF
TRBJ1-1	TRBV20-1	CSANIDGQMNTEAFF
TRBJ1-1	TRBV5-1	CASSRTPAGQNTEAFF
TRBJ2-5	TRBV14	CASSRTKMDPLYNEQYF
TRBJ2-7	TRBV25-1	CASSEWRGSYEQYF
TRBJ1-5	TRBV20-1	CSASGQGSGADQPQHF
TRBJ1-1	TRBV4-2	CASSQEVAGGTEAFF
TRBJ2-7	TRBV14	CASSQGAGVWREQYF
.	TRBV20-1	CSAGGTSRVIRETQYF
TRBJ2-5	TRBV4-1	CASSQDRSLQETQYF
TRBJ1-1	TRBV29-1	CSVESLWADTEAFF
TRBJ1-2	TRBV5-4	CASSLRGSSYGYTF
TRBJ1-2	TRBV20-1	CSAPNQRVTGSGGYTF
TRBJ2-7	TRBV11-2	CASSSWDRGDEQYF
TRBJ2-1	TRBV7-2	CASSGRLAAEFGNEQFF
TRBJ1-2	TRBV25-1	CASSELETGPKDGYTF